These T cell receptor beta chains were read from a single sample in a study of blood T cell repertoires in COVID-19. The data were produced by immunoSEQ multiplex PCR, yet TCRdb's version contains in-frame clones alone and is incomplete. The data contain some 150,000 clones, 76% of them singletons. The sample was peripheral blood. These receptors came from a man aged 55 to 69 with acute or convalescent COVID-19. The CDR3 runs from the conserved cysteine through the conserved F or W. The D gene is left open where the match is weak. The size field is filled for only some rows; it gives once, few, many or a size class.

TRBJ2-7,TRBD2,-,TRBV27,CASRSRDYSREQYF,TGTGCCAGCAGGAGCCGGGACTACAGTCGCGAGCAGTACTTC
TRBJ1-4,TRBD1,-,TRBV7-8,CASSLARQGEKLFF,TGTGCCAGCAGCTTAGCACGACAGGGCGAAAAACTGTTTTTT
TRBJ2-6,-,-,TRBV18,CASSPPDQQINVLTF,TGTGCCAGCTCACCACCCGATCAACAAATTAACGTCCTGACTTTC
TRBJ2-3,TRBD2,-,TRBV9,CASSVGLAGITDTQYF,TGTGCCAGCAGCGTAGGGCTAGCGGGGATCACAGATACGCAGTATTTT
TRBJ1-6,-,few,TRBV27,CASSSRGANYNSPLHF,TGTGCCAGCAGTTCCCGGGGGGCAAACTATAATTCACCCCTCCACTTT
TRBJ2-1,TRBD1,-,TRBV5-4,CASSLRTGASVDEQFF,TGTGCCAGCAGCTTGAGGACAGGGGCCTCGGTGGATGAGCAGTTCTTC
TRBJ2-7,-,-,TRBV6-5,CASSYQDSSYEQYF,TGTGCCAGCAGTTACCAGGACAGCTCCTACGAGCAGTACTTC
TRBJ2-3,TRBD2,-,TRBV19,CASRQLAGGMDTQYF,TGTGCCAGTAGACAACTAGCGGGAGGGATGGATACGCAGTATTTT
TRBJ2-3,-,many,TRBV7-9,CASSPLGEVDTQYF,TGTGCCAGCAGCCCCTTGGGAGAGGTAGATACGCAGTATTTT
TRBJ1-5,-,-,TRBV6-5,CASSSAGSQDQPQHF,TGTGCCAGCAGTTCGGCGGGCAGCCAGGATCAGCCCCAGCATTTT
TRBJ2-7,-,many,TRBV4-1,CASSPLRGYEQYF,TGCGCCAGCAGCCCCCTTAGGGGTTACGAGCAGTACTTC
TRBJ1-2,-,-,TRBV11-2,CASSLSGQGGGYTF,TGTGCCAGCAGCTTAAGTGGGCAGGGTGGTGGCTACACCTTC
TRBJ2-2,TRBD2,once,TRBV7-9,CASSLLVLPGRAFGELFF,TGTGCCAGCAGCTTACTGGTTCTACCCGGGAGGGCTTTCGGGGAGCTGTTTTTT
TRBJ2-7,TRBD2,-,TRBV6-5,CASSYQPSGVGYEQYF,TGTGCCAGCAGTTACCAACCGAGCGGGGTCGGCTACGAGCAGTACTTC
TRBJ1-5,TRBD1,-,TRBV5-5,CASSLGQGERNQPQHF,TGTGCCAGCAGCTTGGGACAGGGCGAGAGGAATCAGCCCCAGCATTTT
TRBJ2-2,-,once,TRBV25-1,CASSSFRLNTGELFF,TGTGCCAGCAGTTCCTTCAGGCTGAACACCGGGGAGCTGTTTTTT
TRBJ2-7,TRBD2,-,TRBV6-6,CASSRHLQGLAGKYEQYF,TGTGCCAGCAGTCGACACCTTCAGGGACTAGCGGGAAAATACGAGCAGTACTTC
TRBJ2-6,TRBD2,-,TRBV28,CASLGGSGIWSSGANVLTF,TGTGCCAGTCTGGGGGGAAGCGGGATCTGGAGCTCTGGGGCCAACGTCCTGACTTTC
TRBJ1-3,TRBD1,-,TRBV19,CASSFGTGRNTIYF,TGTGCCAGTAGTTTCGGGACAGGGCGAAACACCATATATTTT
TRBJ2-1,-,-,TRBV7-6,CASSPRDGSSYNEQFF,TGTGCCAGCAGCCCGCGGGACGGTAGCTCCTACAATGAGCAGTTCTTC
TRBJ1-2,TRBD1,-,TRBV27,CASRQQGADGYTF,TGTGCCAGTCGACAACAGGGGGCGGACGGCTACACCTTC